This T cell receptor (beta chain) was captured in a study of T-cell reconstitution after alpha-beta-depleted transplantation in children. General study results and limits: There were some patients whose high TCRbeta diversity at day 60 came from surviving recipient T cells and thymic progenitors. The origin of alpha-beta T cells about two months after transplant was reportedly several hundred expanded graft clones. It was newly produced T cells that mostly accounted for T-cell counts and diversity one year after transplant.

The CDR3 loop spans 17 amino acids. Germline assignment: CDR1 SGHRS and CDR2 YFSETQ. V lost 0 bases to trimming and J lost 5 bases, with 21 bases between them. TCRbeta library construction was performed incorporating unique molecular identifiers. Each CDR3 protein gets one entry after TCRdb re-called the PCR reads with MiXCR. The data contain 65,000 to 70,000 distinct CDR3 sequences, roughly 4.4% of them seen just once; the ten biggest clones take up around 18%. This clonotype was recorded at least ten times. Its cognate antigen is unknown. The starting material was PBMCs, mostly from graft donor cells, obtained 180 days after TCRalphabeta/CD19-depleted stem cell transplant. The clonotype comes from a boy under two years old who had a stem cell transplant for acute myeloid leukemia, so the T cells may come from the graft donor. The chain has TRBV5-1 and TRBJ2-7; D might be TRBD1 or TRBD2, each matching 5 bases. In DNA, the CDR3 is TGCGCCAGCAGCTTGGTGGGGCGAGGGAAGGTAGCCAACGAGCAGTACTTC. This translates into CASSLVGRGKVANEQYF.